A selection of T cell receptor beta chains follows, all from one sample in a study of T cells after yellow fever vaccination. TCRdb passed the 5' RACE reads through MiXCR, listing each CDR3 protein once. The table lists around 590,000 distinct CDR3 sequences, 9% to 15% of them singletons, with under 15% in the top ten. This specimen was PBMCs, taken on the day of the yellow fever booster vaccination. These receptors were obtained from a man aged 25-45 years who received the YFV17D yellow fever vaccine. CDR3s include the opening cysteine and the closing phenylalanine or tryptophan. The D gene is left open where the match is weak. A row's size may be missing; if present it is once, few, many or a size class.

CDR3 DNA: TGTGCCTGGAGTTCGGGCACCACAGATACGCAGTATTTT; CDR3 protein: CAWSSGTTDTQYF; D gene: -; clone size: -; J gene: TRBJ2-3; V gene: TRBV30
CDR3 DNA: TGTGCCAGCAGCTTGGGGGCGGGGCATGAGACCCAGTACTTC; CDR3 protein: CASSLGAGHETQYF; D gene: -; clone size: many; J gene: TRBJ2-5; V gene: TRBV5-6
CDR3 DNA: TGTGCCAGTAGTATAAGCCTAGCGGATCGCTACGAGCAGTACTTC; CDR3 protein: CASSISLADRYEQYF; D gene: TRBD2; clone size: -; J gene: TRBJ2-7; V gene: TRBV19
CDR3 DNA: TGTGCCAGCAGAACCGGGACTAGCCTTGTGGAGACCCAGTACTTC; CDR3 protein: CASRTGTSLVETQYF; D gene: TRBD2; clone size: -; J gene: TRBJ2-5; V gene: TRBV27
CDR3 DNA: TGTGCCAGCAGCTCAGACCTAGCGGGGGGCTACGAGCAGTACTTC; CDR3 protein: CASSSDLAGGYEQYF; D gene: TRBD2; clone size: -; J gene: TRBJ2-7; V gene: TRBV7-6
CDR3 DNA: TGCAGCGTTGTAACGGCTAGCGGGAGCTACGAGCAGTACTTC; CDR3 protein: CSVVTASGSYEQYF; D gene: TRBD2; clone size: -; J gene: TRBJ2-7; V gene: TRBV29-1
CDR3 DNA: TGTGCCAGCAGTACCGACTCAGGGGTCCAAGAGACCCAGTACTTC; CDR3 protein: CASSTDSGVQETQYF; D gene: -; clone size: -; J gene: TRBJ2-5; V gene: TRBV9
CDR3 DNA: TGCAGCGTCTCGTGGGCGGTTAGAGATACGCAGTATTTT; CDR3 protein: CSVSWAVRDTQYF; D gene: -; clone size: few; J gene: TRBJ2-3; V gene: TRBV29-1
CDR3 DNA: TGTGCCAGCAGCTTCGGGACAGGGCCGTACGAGCAGTACTTC; CDR3 protein: CASSFGTGPYEQYF; D gene: TRBD1; clone size: -; J gene: TRBJ2-7; V gene: TRBV5-5
CDR3 DNA: TGTGCCAGCAGTGACGTCGGGACAGCATCTGGGCAGTACTTC; CDR3 protein: CASSDVGTASGQYF; D gene: TRBD1; clone size: few; J gene: TRBJ2-7; V gene: TRBV6-1
CDR3 DNA: TGTGCCAGCAGCTTAGGCTACAGGGGCCCACAAGAGACCCAGTACTTC; CDR3 protein: CASSLGYRGPQETQYF; D gene: TRBD1; clone size: -; J gene: TRBJ2-5; V gene: TRBV11-2
CDR3 DNA: TGTGCCAGCACCCTATTCGGCTCGGAGACCGGGGAGCTGTTTTTT; CDR3 protein: CASTLFGSETGELFF; D gene: -; clone size: -; J gene: TRBJ2-2; V gene: TRBV7-9
CDR3 DNA: TGTGCCGCCTCTCCGGGCACAGATACGCAGTATTTT; CDR3 protein: CAASPGTDTQYF; D gene: -; clone size: -; J gene: TRBJ2-3; V gene: TRBV12-3/TRBV12-4
CDR3 DNA: TGTGCCAGCAGCTTAGTTGGACTTCACGATGATACGCAGTATTTT; CDR3 protein: CASSLVGLHDDTQYF; D gene: -; clone size: few; J gene: TRBJ2-3; V gene: TRBV7-2
CDR3 DNA: TGCAGCGTTGTTCCCCTTGGGGGGACTGAAGCTTTCTTT; CDR3 protein: CSVVPLGGTEAFF; D gene: -; clone size: -; J gene: TRBJ1-1; V gene: TRBV29-1
CDR3 DNA: TGTGCCAGCAGCCCGCCACAGGGTTATGGCTACACCTTC; CDR3 protein: CASSPPQGYGYTF; D gene: -; clone size: many; J gene: TRBJ1-2; V gene: TRBV9
CDR3 DNA: TGCAGCGTTGCTTGGGCAGCGACAGGGACATACAATGAGCAGTTCTTC; CDR3 protein: CSVAWAATGTYNEQFF; D gene: TRBD1; clone size: few; J gene: TRBJ2-1; V gene: TRBV29-1
CDR3 DNA: TGTGCCAGCAGTGATACATGTCAATCTTTAGCCAAAAACATTCAGTACTTC; CDR3 protein: CASSDTCQSLAKNIQYF; D gene: -; clone size: -; J gene: TRBJ2-4; V gene: TRBV6-4
CDR3 DNA: TGTGCCAGCAGTTTAAGGGCGGGAGGGCCATCAGATACGCAGTATTTT; CDR3 protein: CASSLRAGGPSDTQYF; D gene: TRBD2; clone size: few; J gene: TRBJ2-3; V gene: TRBV12-3/TRBV12-4
CDR3 DNA: TGTGCCAGCAGCGCAAGGGACCTCCGCGAGCAGTACTTC; CDR3 protein: CASSARDLREQYF; D gene: -; clone size: -; J gene: TRBJ2-7; V gene: TRBV11-2
CDR3 DNA: TGTGCCAGCAGCCCGGGACACCTGAACACCGGGGAGCTGTTTTTT; CDR3 protein: CASSPGHLNTGELFF; D gene: -; clone size: few; J gene: TRBJ2-2; V gene: TRBV12-3/TRBV12-4
CDR3 DNA: TGTGCCAGCAGCGTGGCGGGGACAAGGACAGATACGCAGTATTTT; CDR3 protein: CASSVAGTRTDTQYF; D gene: -; clone size: -; J gene: TRBJ2-3; V gene: TRBV9
CDR3 DNA: TGTGCCAGCAGCTTAGAGGTCGGGGAGCTGTTTTTT; CDR3 protein: CASSLEVGELFF; D gene: -; clone size: many; J gene: TRBJ2-2; V gene: TRBV7-2
CDR3 DNA: TGTGCCATCAGTGAGGGACAGGGGTATCCCAATGAGCAGTTCTTC; CDR3 protein: CAISEGQGYPNEQFF; D gene: TRBD1; clone size: few; J gene: TRBJ2-1; V gene: TRBV10-3
CDR3 DNA: TGTGCCAGCAGCACACAGGGGGCCGGCTACGAGCAGTACTTC; CDR3 protein: CASSTQGAGYEQYF; D gene: TRBD1; clone size: -; J gene: TRBJ2-7; V gene: TRBV7-8
CDR3 DNA: TGCGCCAGCAGCACTAGACAGTCCACAGATACGCAGTATTTT; CDR3 protein: CASSTRQSTDTQYF; D gene: -; clone size: -; J gene: TRBJ2-3; V gene: TRBV5-1
CDR3 DNA: TGTGCCACCGGGGTTCGGGAGAGAGATACGCAGTATTTT; CDR3 protein: CATGVRERDTQYF; D gene: -; clone size: few; J gene: TRBJ2-3; V gene: TRBV2
CDR3 DNA: TGTGCCAGCAGGACGGTCCCTAGCACAGATACGCAGTATTTT; CDR3 protein: CASRTVPSTDTQYF; D gene: -; clone size: -; J gene: TRBJ2-3; V gene: TRBV28
CDR3 DNA: TGCAGCGCCACACCTATCTCTGGGGCCAACGTCCTGACTTTC; CDR3 protein: CSATPISGANVLTF; D gene: -; clone size: -; J gene: TRBJ2-6; V gene: TRBV29-1
CDR3 DNA: TGTGCCAGCAGTTTGGGGGTTAGCGGGGGGCTCGGGGCCCAGTACTTC; CDR3 protein: CASSLGVSGGLGAQYF; D gene: TRBD2; clone size: -; J gene: TRBJ2-5; V gene: TRBV12-3/TRBV12-4
CDR3 DNA: TGTGCCAGCAGTGAGGGCAGCGTGAACACCGGGGAGCTGTTTTTT; CDR3 protein: CASSEGSVNTGELFF; D gene: -; clone size: -; J gene: TRBJ2-2; V gene: TRBV6-4
CDR3 DNA: TGCAGTGCTAGAGGAGCAGGAGAGTCCTACGAGCAGTACTTC; CDR3 protein: CSARGAGESYEQYF; D gene: -; clone size: -; J gene: TRBJ2-7; V gene: TRBV20-1
CDR3 DNA: TGCAGCGTGAGGTTGAGTCCAAGCTCCTACGAGCAGTACTTC; CDR3 protein: CSVRLSPSSYEQYF; D gene: -; clone size: few; J gene: TRBJ2-7; V gene: TRBV29-1
CDR3 DNA: TGCGCCAGCAGCCTACGGGGGGCTGCGACCGTTTCCTACGAGCAGTACTTC; CDR3 protein: CASSLRGAATVSYEQYF; D gene: -; clone size: -; J gene: TRBJ2-7; V gene: TRBV5-1
CDR3 DNA: TGCAGCGCTAGTAAGGGTAGAGGGGCCTACGAGCAGTACTTC; CDR3 protein: CSASKGRGAYEQYF; D gene: -; clone size: few; J gene: TRBJ2-7; V gene: TRBV20-1
CDR3 DNA: TGTGCCAGCAGTTTACTATTAGGGTCAACTTCCCGGCAGTACTTC; CDR3 protein: CASSLLLGSTSRQYF; D gene: -; clone size: many; J gene: TRBJ2-7; V gene: TRBV28
CDR3 DNA: TGTGCCAGCAGCTCGCGACACGGCTACACCTTC; CDR3 protein: CASSSRHGYTF; D gene: -; clone size: many; J gene: TRBJ1-2; V gene: TRBV7-9
CDR3 DNA: TGTGCCAGCTCCCTCCTGGGGGCCAACGTCCTGACTTTC; CDR3 protein: CASSLLGANVLTF; D gene: -; clone size: few; J gene: TRBJ2-6; V gene: TRBV18
CDR3 DNA: TGTGCCAGCAGCTCAAGGAGGTTAGACACTGAAGCTTTCTTT; CDR3 protein: CASSSRRLDTEAFF; D gene: -; clone size: many; J gene: TRBJ1-1; V gene: TRBV7-9
CDR3 DNA: TGTGCCAGCAGTACCGGGACGGTAACTGAAGCTTTCTTT; CDR3 protein: CASSTGTVTEAFF; D gene: -; clone size: -; J gene: TRBJ1-1; V gene: TRBV25-1
CDR3 DNA: TGTGCCAGCAGTTACGCTGGATCGGGAGGGCCGGAGACCCAGTACTTC; CDR3 protein: CASSYAGSGGPETQYF; D gene: TRBD2; clone size: few; J gene: TRBJ2-5; V gene: TRBV28
CDR3 DNA: TGCAGTGCTAGCGTGGGAGGGTTGGGCAATCAGCCCCAGCATTTT; CDR3 protein: CSASVGGLGNQPQHF; D gene: -; clone size: many; J gene: TRBJ1-5; V gene: TRBV20-1
CDR3 DNA: TGTGCCAGCAGTTTATCAGTGGGGCTGAACACTGAAGCTTACTTT; CDR3 protein: CASSLSVGLNTEAYF; D gene: -; clone size: -; J gene: TRBJ1-1; V gene: TRBV27
CDR3 DNA: TGTGCCAGCAGCTTGATGGGGCCCACGGATACGCAGTATTTT; CDR3 protein: CASSLMGPTDTQYF; D gene: -; clone size: -; J gene: TRBJ2-3; V gene: TRBV7-2
CDR3 DNA: TGCGCCAGCAGCTTACAGTCTGAAGGAGGCTACACCTTC; CDR3 protein: CASSLQSEGGYTF; D gene: -; clone size: many; J gene: TRBJ1-2; V gene: TRBV5-1
CDR3 DNA: TGTGCCAGCAGCTTTCTACTAGCGGGAGGAGGGAATGAGCAGTTCTTC; CDR3 protein: CASSFLLAGGGNEQFF; D gene: TRBD2; clone size: few; J gene: TRBJ2-1; V gene: TRBV11-2
CDR3 DNA: TGTGCCAGCAGCTCCGATTACTATGGCTACACCTTC; CDR3 protein: CASSSDYYGYTF; D gene: -; clone size: few; J gene: TRBJ1-2; V gene: TRBV7-9
CDR3 DNA: TGTGCCAGCAGTCTAGGAAGGACGCGTTCCGGAGATACGCAGTATTTT; CDR3 protein: CASSLGRTRSGDTQYF; D gene: -; clone size: -; J gene: TRBJ2-3; V gene: TRBV12-3/TRBV12-4
CDR3 DNA: TGCAGCGTGGGTCCCCGGGGGAACACTGAAGCTTTCTTT; CDR3 protein: CSVGPRGNTEAFF; D gene: -; clone size: few; J gene: TRBJ1-1; V gene: TRBV29-1
CDR3 DNA: TGTGCCAGCAGCGCCAGGACTAGGGCCTACGAGCAGTACTTC; CDR3 protein: CASSARTRAYEQYF; D gene: TRBD2; clone size: -; J gene: TRBJ2-7; V gene: TRBV7-9
CDR3 DNA: TGTGCCAGCGGCAGGGAAGCTTTCTTT; CDR3 protein: CASGREAFF; D gene: -; clone size: many; J gene: TRBJ1-1; V gene: TRBV6-5